Below, 23 T cell receptor beta chains from the same sample are listed, as sequenced in a study of blood T cell repertoires in COVID-19. The method was immunoSEQ multiplex PCR; TCRdb's version includes in-frame clones alone and lacks a portion of them. The sample has about 280,000 clones, around 92% seen once. The sequenced sample consisted of PBMCs or T cells enriched from blood (not recorded which). Receptor source: a woman aged 55-75 years who had recovered from COVID-19.

The chain combines TRBV19 with TRBJ1-5; TRBD1 might be the D (6 bases). Germline loops: CDR1 LNHDA, CDR2 SQIVND (reference sequence). This CDR3 region has 16 residues. V lost 2 bases and J 1 base, leaving 12 bases between the germline ends. The CDR3 DNA follows: TGTGCCAGTAGTATATGGGGGGGCGAGAGCAATCAGCCCCAGCATTTT. Protein product: CASSIWGGESNQPQHF.

CDR3: CAWSVYGGARNEQFF. The CDR3 bases are TGTGCCTGGAGTGTATACGGGGGGGCACGGAATGAGCAGTTCTTC. V gene TRBV30 combines with J gene TRBJ2-1, with 8 bases lining up with TRBD2. V dropped 0 bases and J dropped 7; count of bases not matched to a gene: 8. The CDR3 sequence is 15 residues long. CDR1 GTSNPN and CDR2 SVGIG come from the germline V gene (reference sequence).

The CDR3 protein is CASSLVLAGVSGANVLTF. DNA for the CDR3: TGCGCCAGCAGCTTGGTGCTAGCGGGAGTTTCCGGGGCCAACGTCCTGACTTTC. The chain joins TRBV5-1 to TRBJ2-6, with TRBD2 matching over 10 bases. There are 18 residues in the CDR3. The V gene end was trimmed by 0 bases and the J gene end by 4 bases; junction bases not matched to a gene: 7. In germline, CDR1 is SGHRS, CDR2 YFSETQ.

The chain couples TRBV5-1 to TRBJ1-2; D is ambiguous. This CDR3 is built from 15 residues. Trimming cost V 0 bases and J 2 bases, with 11 bases left between them. Per germline, CDR1 SGHRS and CDR2 YFSETQ. CDR3 sequence: CASSLEPGRNYGYTF. The DNA for the CDR3 is TGCGCCAGCAGCTTGGAGCCAGGCCGAAACTATGGCTACACCTTC.

This clone was found once. The chain links TRBV7-6 to TRBJ2-5; tentatively, D is TRBD1 (5 bases). The CDR3 has 17 amino acids. Germline V gene sequence: CDR1 SGHVS, CDR2 FNYEAQ. V shed 0 bases and J shed 2 bases, with 16 bases lying between them. CDR3 sequence (DNA): TGTGCCAGCAGCTTAGCTCCAGACAGCGCTCCTCAAGAGACCCAGTACTTC. This sequence encodes CASSLAPDSAPQETQYF.

A single count supports this clone. In nucleotides, the CDR3 is TGTGCCAGCAGTTTATTACGAGAACCCCGGGGGAGGGAAAAACTGTTTTTT. Its protein product is CASSLLREPRGREKLFF. The rearrangement joins TRBV28 to TRBJ1-4; D might be TRBD1 (5 bases). V shed 1 base and J shed 8 bases, with 20 bases lying between them. Per germline, CDR1 MDHEN and CDR2 SYDVKM. The CDR3 is made up of 17 amino acids.

As to this clone: The junction does not match germline at one end; this may be a read error. The chain is built from TRBV3-1 (or the pseudogene TRBV3-2) and TRBJ2-5, with TRBD2 matching over 7 bases. This CDR3 is built from 12 residues. CDR1 and CDR2 from the germline V gene are LGHDT and YNNKEL (reference sequence). The CDR3 DNA reads TGTGCCAGCAGCCAAGATCAGCGGGACTCAAACTTC. This encodes CASSQDQRDSNF.

The CDR3 DNA is TGTGCCAGCAGCGCCGACAGGGGAAGCTCCTACGAGCAGTACTTC. Protein: CASSADRGSSYEQYF. J is TRBJ2-7 and V is TRBV7-9, with 8 bases fitting TRBD1. The CDR3 is made up of 15 amino acids. With V trimmed by 5 bases and J by 0 bases, 6 bases remained unmatched. Germline V CDR1 and CDR2: SEHNR, FQNEAQ (reference sequence).

The chain uses TRBV2 and TRBJ2-3, with 12 bases matching TRBD2. Per germline, CDR1 SNHLY and CDR2 FYNNEI. Trimming removed 6 bases from V and 5 bases from J; junction bases left unmatched: 3. The CDR3 loop spans 14 amino acids. CDR3 coding DNA: TGTGCCAGCAGGACGGGACTAGCGGGAGATACGCAGTATTTT. Translating gives CASRTGLAGDTQYF.

This clone was found a few times. At one of its ends the junction is not consistent with the germline gene, which may arise from a read error. This chain connects TRBV15 to TRBJ2-1; 10 nucleotides line up with TRBD2. The CDR3 is made up of 14 amino acids. In germline, CDR1 is LNHNV, CDR2 YYDKDF (reference sequence). CDR3 region: CATGRLAGMDEQFF. The CDR3 nucleotides are TGTGCCACCGGCAGACTAGCGGGTATGGATGAGCAGTTCTTC.

The chain combines TRBV5-1 with TRBJ2-7; perhaps TRBD2 as D (7 bases). The length of the CDR3 is 19 residues. Germline lookup yields CDR1 SGHRS and CDR2 YFSETQ. V dropped 4 bases and J dropped 1 base, with 27 bases sitting between them. The CDR3 region has the DNA TGCGCCAGCAGCAGCCTTCACCCACTCACGGGGGGCGATTCCTACGAGCAGTACTTC. Its protein product is CASSSLHPLTGGDSYEQYF.

The chain couples TRBV30 to TRBJ2-3; D could derive from TRBD1 or TRBD2 (6 bases each). CDR1 and CDR2 from the germline V gene are GTSNPN and SVGIG (reference sequence). Trimming cost V 5 bases and J 2 bases, with 11 bases left between them. The CDR3 covers 13 residues. The CDR3 is CAWDRTNTDTQYF. Here the CDR3 DNA reads TGTGCCTGGGACAGGACTAACACAGATACGCAGTATTTT.

The V call is TRBV9, the J call TRBJ2-7; D remains unclear. The CDR3 is made up of 12 amino acids. V lost 0 bases and J 7 bases, leaving 8 bases between the germline ends. Germline V gene data show CDR1 as SGDLS and CDR2 as YYNGEE. The CDR3 sequence is CASSVALGEQYF. In nucleotides, the CDR3 is TGTGCCAGCAGCGTAGCCCTCGGGGAGCAGTACTTC.

The chain recombines TRBV19 with TRBJ1-4; a weak D match, TRBD1 (6 bases). The CDR3 totals 14 residues. The ends were cut back, 4 bases at V and 5 bases at J, with 11 bases in the middle. Germline CDR1 is LNHDA and CDR2 is SQIVND (reference sequence). The CDR3 loop is CASSRTAINEKLFF. In DNA form, the CDR3 reads TGTGCCAGTAGTAGGACAGCCATAAATGAAAAACTGTTTTTT.

This clone was detected ten times or more. V gene TRBV6-5 combines with J gene TRBJ1-4; D gene ambiguous. This CDR3 comprises 16 residues. The germline V gene encodes CDR1 MNHEY and CDR2 SVGAGI. V lost 0 bases, J lost 1 base, and 9 bases lay in between. The CDR3 here is CASSYSPRGTNEKLFF. Here the CDR3 DNA reads TGTGCCAGCAGTTACTCCCCCCGGGGAACTAATGAAAAACTGTTTTTT.

The J gene is TRBJ1-2, the V gene TRBV4-2; no clear D. From germline, CDR1 is LGHNA and CDR2 YNFKEQ. CDR3 length: 13 amino acids. Trimming cost V 8 bases and J 0 bases, with 10 bases left between them. DNA for the CDR3: TGTGCCAGCTCGAGAGAGGCTAACTATGGCTACACCTTC. Its protein product is CASSREANYGYTF.

The rearrangement links TRBV18 to TRBJ1-1; D uncertain. Germline V lookup: CDR1 KGHSH, CDR2 LQKENI. The CDR3 has 14 residues. With 3 bases removed from V and 1 base from J, the gap between germline ends came to 9 bases. CDR3 in DNA: TGTGCCAGCTCACCCCGACAAGAGAACACTGAAGCTTTCTTT. Translation: CASSPRQENTEAFF.

This chain connects TRBV7-8 to TRBJ2-1; D gene ambiguous. This CDR3 is 15 amino acids long. Between the trimmed V and J ends, which lost 1 base and 5 bases, there was a span of 12 bases. Per germline, CDR1 SGHVS and CDR2 FQNEAQ. DNA for the CDR3: TGTGCCAGCAGCTTAGTCGCAGATATGGACAATGAGCAGTTCTTC. Its protein is CASSLVADMDNEQFF. Based on the CDR3 plus reference TRBV7-8 and TRBJ2-1, the full variable domain is GAGVSQSPRYKVAKRGQDVALRCDPISGHVSLFWYQQALGQGPEFLTYFQNEAQLDKSGLPSDRFFAERPEGSVSTLKIQRTQQEDSAVYLCASSLVADMDNEQFFGPGTRLTVL.

The V call is TRBV7-9, the J call TRBJ2-5; D is possibly TRBD1 (6 bases). Between the trimmed V and J ends, which lost 1 base and 7 bases, there was a span of 16 bases. Germline CDR1 and CDR2: SEHNR and FQNEAQ (reference sequence). This CDR3 comprises 15 residues. CDR3 bases: TGTGCCAGCAGCTTAGACAGGGCCGTCCGATCGACCCAGTACTTC. Protein: CASSLDRAVRSTQYF. Full variable domain (remainder filled in from reference TRBV7-9 and TRBJ2-5): DTGVSQNPRHKITKRGQNVTFRCDPISEHNRLYWYRQTLGQGPEFLTYFQNEAQLEKSRLLSDRFSAERPKGSFSTLEIQRTEQGDSAMYLCASSLDRAVRSTQYFGPGTRLLVL.

CDR3: CASSQADSRQYF. CDR3 nucleotide sequence: TGTGCCAGCAGCCAAGCGGACTCGCGGCAGTACTTC. This sequence joins TRBV4-2 and TRBJ2-7; TRBD2 is a possible D gene (5 bases). The germline V gene encodes CDR1 LGHNA and CDR2 YNFKEQ. The CDR3 totals 12 residues. Trimming shortened V by 1 base and J by 9 bases, and 10 bases separated the two germline ends.

The rearrangement uses TRBV2 and TRBJ2-7, with D possibly being TRBD1 (6 bases). CDR3 length equals 13 residues. With 5 bases removed from V and 4 bases from J, the gap between germline ends came to 12 bases. CDR1 and CDR2 (germline): SNHLY, FYNNEI. The CDR3 DNA follows: TGTGCCAGCAGTACACAGGGTGCGTACGAGCAGTACTTC. Translation gives CASSTQGAYEQYF.

This clone was seen a few times. The chain employs TRBV19 and TRBJ1-1, with D unclear. Trimming cost V 3 bases and J 0 bases, with 11 bases left between them. The CDR3 sequence is 15 residues long. In germline, CDR1 is LNHDA, CDR2 SQIVND (reference sequence). The CDR3 protein is CASSIFGGLNTEAFF. The CDR3 nucleotides read TGTGCCAGTAGTATTTTTGGCGGCTTGAACACTGAAGCTTTCTTT.

V usage is TRBV7-3 and J usage is TRBJ1-1; 11 positions match TRBD1. CDR1 is SGHTA and CDR2 is FQGTGA in the germline V gene. With V trimmed by 3 bases and J by 13 bases, 7 bases remained unmatched. This CDR3 has 13 residues. CDR3 region: CASSFPDRGRVFF. DNA for the CDR3: TGTGCCAGCAGCTTCCCGGACAGGGGGCGAGTTTTCTTT. Variable domain in full (rest from reference TRBV7-3 and TRBJ1-1): GAGVSQTPSNKVTEKGKYVELRCDPISGHTALYWYRQSLGQGPEFLIYFQGTGAADDSGLPNDRFFAVRPEGSVSTLKIQRTERGDSAVYLCASSFPDRGRVFFGQGTRLTVV.